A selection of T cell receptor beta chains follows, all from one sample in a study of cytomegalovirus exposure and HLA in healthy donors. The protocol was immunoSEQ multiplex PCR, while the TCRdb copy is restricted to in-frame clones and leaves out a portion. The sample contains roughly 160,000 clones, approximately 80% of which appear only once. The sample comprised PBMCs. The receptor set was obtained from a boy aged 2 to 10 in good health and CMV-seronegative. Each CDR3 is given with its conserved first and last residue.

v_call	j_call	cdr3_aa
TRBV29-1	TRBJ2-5	CSVAGRAQETQYF
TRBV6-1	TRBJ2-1	CASRLGQGGNEQFF
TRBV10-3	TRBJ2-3	CAISERVSGQGFHGLTDTQYF
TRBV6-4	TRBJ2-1	CASSAHLPPGNEQFF
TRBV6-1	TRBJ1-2	CASSGPDRVYGYTF
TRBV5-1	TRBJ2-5	CASSRDSQETQYF
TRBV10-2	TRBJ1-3	CASSEPGTASGNTIYF
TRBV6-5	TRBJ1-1	CASRKTGGGTEAFF
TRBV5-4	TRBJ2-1	CASSLGGGRNEQFF
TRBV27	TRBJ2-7	CASSRAGRVSGYEQYF
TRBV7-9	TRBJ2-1	CASSLNRVSYNEQFF
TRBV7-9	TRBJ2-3	CASSLGGNTDTQYF
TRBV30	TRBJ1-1	CAWSVRGGTEAFF